Sequencing of this TCR beta chain was carried out in a study of glioma-infiltrating T cells. With 3 bases removed from V and 6 bases from J, the gap between germline ends came to 11 bases. Germline values: CDR1 MNHEY, CDR2 SMNVEV (reference sequence). The CDR3 has 13 amino acids. Broader study findings: CDR3 overlap between tissue and blood was very small. Tissue-blood divergence was below expectation in non-neoplastic patients, above in gliomas.

By frequency in the sample, this clonotype is large. Its matching antigen is unknown. The iRepertoire nested amplicon-rescue multiplex PCR amplified TCR alpha and beta CDR3s from RNA. Input was about 95-400 ng of tissue mRNA or PBMC total RNA. From the multiplex PCR reads, TCRdb called clonotypes with MiXCR, one entry per CDR3 protein. The sample includes around 850 distinct CDR3 sequences, around 16% of them seen just once. The chain combines TRBV27 with TRBJ1-1; D is uncertain. This sequence was found in a human donor with low-grade glioma or glioblastoma, undergoing nonglioma brain surgery, or in good health (not recorded which). What was sequenced was glioma tissue, nonneoplastic brain tissue, or PBMCs (not recorded which). The CDR3 reads CASSFWVSSEAFF. The DNA of the CDR3 is TGTGCCAGCAGTTTTTGGGTGTCATCTGAAGCTTTCTTT.